The rows below give T cell receptor beta chains drawn from one sample of a study of neurological immune-mediated disorders. In TCRdb, the 5' RACE reads were re-called with MiXCR into one record per CDR3 protein. The sample contains some 87,000 distinct CDR3 sequences, about 12% of which appear only once. The sample consisted of PBMCs. All receptors derive from a female donor with HTLV-1-associated myelopathy (HAM/TSP). Both conserved end residues are part of each CDR3. The D gene is left open where the match is weak. Rows may omit the clone size; those that give it use once, few, many or a size class.

many	TRBV6-2/TRBV6-3	TRBJ2-3	-	CASSYPGPHGTQYF	TGTGCCAGCAGTTATCCAGGGCCACACGGAACGCAGTATTTT
medium-sized	TRBV7-9	TRBJ2-7	TRBD1	CASLWTGGSEQYF	TGTGCCAGTTTATGGACAGGGGGGAGCGAGCAGTACTTC
many	TRBV5-1	TRBJ2-3	TRBD2	CASSLPGGKDTQYF	TGCGCCAGCAGCTTGCCGGGGGGAAAAGATACGCAGTATTTT
many	TRBV5-1	TRBJ1-6	-	CASSLAGKGSPLHF	TGCGCCAGCAGCTTGGCAGGGAAGGGTTCACCCCTCCACTTT
-	TRBV9	TRBJ1-3	-	CASSVGGSVGGNTIYF	TGTGCCAGCAGCGTAGGGGGGAGTGTTGGCGGAAACACCATATATTTT
many	TRBV29-1	TRBJ2-3	-	CSVETMAGTDTQYF	TGCAGCGTTGAAACAATGGCTGGGACAGATACGCAGTATTTT
many	TRBV11-3	TRBJ2-3	-	CASSQPKGTQYF	TGTGCCAGCAGCCAACCGAAGGGTACGCAGTATTTT
many	TRBV5-1	TRBJ1-2	-	CASSLASSGGYGYTF	TGCGCCAGCAGCTTGGCCTCATCTGGAGGCTATGGCTACACCTTC
many	TRBV18	TRBJ1-4	-	CASSPEGEKLFF	TGTGCCAGCTCACCAGAGGGTGAAAAACTGTTTTTT
many	TRBV9	TRBJ2-3	-	CASSVATDTQYF	TGTGCCAGCAGCGTAGCTACAGATACGCAGTATTTT
many	TRBV7-9	TRBJ2-3	TRBD2	CASSRGTSGLGRDTQYF	TGTGCCAGCAGCCGTGGGACTAGCGGGCTAGGTCGAGATACGCAGTATTTT
-	TRBV7-9	TRBJ2-1	TRBD2	CASSSLAGGTRNEQFF	TGTGCCAGCAGCTCTCTAGCGGGGGGGACTCGCAATGAGCAGTTCTTC
-	TRBV6-1	TRBJ2-7	-	CASSEALRGYEQYF	TGTGCCAGCAGTGAAGCGCTTCGGGGTTACGAGCAGTACTTC
many	TRBV29-1	TRBJ2-3	TRBD1	CSVEDRKSTDTQYF	TGCAGCGTTGAGGACAGGAAGAGCACAGATACGCAGTATTTT
many	TRBV3-1	TRBJ2-1	-	CASSGAHNEQFF	TGTGCCAGCAGCGGGGCCCACAATGAGCAGTTCTTC
many	TRBV5-1	TRBJ2-5	-	CASSLYGLGETQYF	TGCGCCAGCAGCTTGTACGGACTGGGGGAGACCCAGTACTTC
many	TRBV2	TRBJ2-5	-	CASKSDRETQYF	TGTGCCAGCAAATCGGACAGAGAGACCCAGTACTTC
many	TRBV20-1	TRBJ2-3	-	CSGRREGRTDADTQYF	TGCAGTGGGCGTCGTGAGGGGCGTACAGATGCAGATACGCAGTATTTT
many	TRBV11-2	TRBJ2-7	TRBD1	CASSPLRGTYEQYF	TGTGCCAGCAGCCCCCTCAGGGGGACCTACGAGCAGTACTTC
few	TRBV7-7	TRBJ2-3	TRBD2	CASSPQQTSGVNADTQYF	TGTGCCAGCAGCCCGCAGCAGACTAGCGGGGTGAACGCAGATACGCAGTATTTT
-	TRBV5-1	TRBJ2-7	-	CASSLTPPATYEQYF	TGCGCCAGCAGCTTGACACCTCCTGCCACCTACGAGCAGTACTTC
-	TRBV4-2	TRBJ2-3	TRBD2	CASSQHSGGSTDTQYF	TGTGCCAGCAGCCAGCATAGCGGGGGAAGCACAGATACGCAGTATTTT
few	TRBV20-1	TRBJ2-7	TRBD2	CSAPGTSGRSSYEQYF	TGCAGTGCTCCTGGGACTAGCGGGCGAAGCTCCTACGAGCAGTACTTC
many	TRBV20-1	TRBJ2-1	-	CSASEDSQNEQFF	TGCAGTGCTAGCGAGGACAGCCAAAATGAGCAGTTCTTC
many	TRBV3-1	TRBJ2-3	TRBD2	CASSSGTIPTDTQYF	TGTGCCAGCAGCTCCGGGACTATACCCACAGATACGCAGTATTTT
many	TRBV5-1	TRBJ1-2	TRBD1	CASSSPDRNNYGYTF	TGCGCCAGCAGCTCACCGGACAGGAATAACTATGGCTACACCTTC
many	TRBV5-1	TRBJ2-2	-	CASSLATGVPGELFF	TGCGCCAGCAGCTTGGCGACGGGGGTCCCCGGGGAGCTGTTTTTT